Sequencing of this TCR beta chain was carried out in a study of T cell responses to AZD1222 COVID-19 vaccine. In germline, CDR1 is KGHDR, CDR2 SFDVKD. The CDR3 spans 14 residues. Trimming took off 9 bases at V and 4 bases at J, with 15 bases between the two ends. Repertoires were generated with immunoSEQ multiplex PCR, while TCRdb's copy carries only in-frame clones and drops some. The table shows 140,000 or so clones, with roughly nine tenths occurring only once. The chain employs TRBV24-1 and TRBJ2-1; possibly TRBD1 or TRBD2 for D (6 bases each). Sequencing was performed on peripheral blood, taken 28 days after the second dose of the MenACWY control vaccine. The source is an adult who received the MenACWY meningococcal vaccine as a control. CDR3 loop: CATGTSEGYNEQFF. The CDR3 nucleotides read TGTGCCACCGGGACATCGGAGGGTTACAATGAGCAGTTCTTC.